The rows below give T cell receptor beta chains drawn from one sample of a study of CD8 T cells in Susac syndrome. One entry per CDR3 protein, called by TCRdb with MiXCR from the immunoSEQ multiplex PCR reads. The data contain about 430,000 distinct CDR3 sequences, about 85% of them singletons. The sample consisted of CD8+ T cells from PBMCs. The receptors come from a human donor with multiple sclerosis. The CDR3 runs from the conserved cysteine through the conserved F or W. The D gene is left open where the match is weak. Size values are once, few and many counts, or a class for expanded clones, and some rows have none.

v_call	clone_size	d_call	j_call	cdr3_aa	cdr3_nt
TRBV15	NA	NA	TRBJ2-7	CATSRDRDSRSYEQYF	TGTGCCACCAGCAGAGATCGGGACTCCCGCTCCTACGAGCAGTACTTC
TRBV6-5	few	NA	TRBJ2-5	CASSYRRYQETQYF	TGTGCCAGCAGTTATCGTAGGTACCAAGAGACCCAGTACTTC
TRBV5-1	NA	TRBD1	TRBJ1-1	CASSSLQGETEAFF	TGCGCCAGCAGCTCTTTACAGGGGGAGACTGAAGCTTTCTTT
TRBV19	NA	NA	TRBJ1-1	CASRIGSLNTEAFF	TGTGCCAGTAGAATTGGCAGCCTTAACACTGAAGCTTTCTTT
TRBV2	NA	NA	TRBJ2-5	CASTGTPDQETQYF	TGTGCCAGCACTGGGACTCCCGATCAAGAGACCCAGTACTTC
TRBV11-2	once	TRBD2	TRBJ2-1	CASSPGTSGRSDEQFF	TGTGCCAGCAGCCCAGGGACTAGCGGGAGAAGCGATGAGCAGTTCTTC
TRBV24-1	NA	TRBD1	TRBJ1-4	CATSRDRGNEKLFF	TGTGCCACCAGCCGGGACAGGGGTAATGAAAAACTGTTTTTT
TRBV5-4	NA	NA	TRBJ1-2	CASSLAQETFNYGYTF	TGTGCCAGCAGCCTGGCCCAGGAGACATTTAACTATGGCTACACCTTC
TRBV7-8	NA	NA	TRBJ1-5	CASSLGGMELNQPQHF	TGTGCCAGCAGCTTAGGGGGGATGGAACTCAATCAGCCCCAGCATTTT
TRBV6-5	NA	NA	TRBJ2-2	CASSSFDRGELFF	TGTGCCAGCAGTTCTTTCGACCGCGGGGAGCTGTTTTTT
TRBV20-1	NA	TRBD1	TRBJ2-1	CSAPGQGYNEQFF	TGCAGTGCCCCGGGACAGGGGTACAATGAGCAGTTCTTC
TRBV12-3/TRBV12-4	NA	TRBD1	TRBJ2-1	CASTLRDRYYNEQFF	TGTGCCAGCACTCTCCGGGACAGGTACTACAATGAGCAGTTCTTC
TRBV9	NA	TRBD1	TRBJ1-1	CASSVGDRVNTEVFF	TGTGCCAGCAGCGTAGGGGACAGGGTGAACACTGAAGTTTTCTTT
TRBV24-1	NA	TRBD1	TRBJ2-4	CATSVPGTGVCDKNIQYF	TGTGCCACCAGTGTCCCCGGGACAGGGGTGTGTGACAAAAACATTCAGTACTTC
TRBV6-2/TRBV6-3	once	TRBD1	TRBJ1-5	CASSYGPGQGSQPQHF	TGTGCCAGCAGTTACGGTCCGGGACAGGGTTCCCAGCCCCAGCATTTT
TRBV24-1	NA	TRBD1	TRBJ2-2	CATSASGGNTGELFF	TGTGCCACCAGTGCGTCAGGGGGGAACACCGGGGAGCTGTTTTTT
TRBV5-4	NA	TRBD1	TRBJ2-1	CASSYGRGPYNEQFF	TGTGCCAGCAGCTATGGCAGGGGGCCCTACAATGAGCAGTTCTTC
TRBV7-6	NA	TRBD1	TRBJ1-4	CASSLATGVEKLFF	TGTGCCAGCAGCTTAGCGACAGGGGTCGAAAAACTGTTTTTT
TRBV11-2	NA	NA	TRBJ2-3	CASSLLTEGGTDTQYF	TGTGCCAGCAGCTTACTGACAGAAGGGGGCACAGATACGCAGTATTTT
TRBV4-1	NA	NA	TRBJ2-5	CASSQLGGGQETQYF	TGCGCCAGCAGCCAATTGGGTGGAGGCCAAGAGACCCAGTACTTC
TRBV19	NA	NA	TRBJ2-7	CASSVEGGISYEQYF	TGTGCCAGTAGCGTAGAGGGAGGTATCTCCTACGAGCAGTACTTC
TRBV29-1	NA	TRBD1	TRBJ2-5	CSVEDLTKRQGQETQYF	TGCAGCGTTGAAGACCTCACGAAAAGACAGGGCCAAGAGACCCAGTACTTC
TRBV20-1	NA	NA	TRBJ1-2	CSARAHWGSRGYTF	TGCAGTGCTAGAGCTCACTGGGGGTCGCGAGGCTACACCTTC
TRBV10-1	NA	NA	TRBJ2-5	CASSESPGNQETQYF	TGCGCCAGCAGTGAGTCCCCCGGGAATCAAGAGACCCAGTACTTC
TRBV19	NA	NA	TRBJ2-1	CASSPDYSLYNEQFF	TGTGCCAGTAGTCCCGACTACTCTTTATACAATGAGCAGTTCTTC
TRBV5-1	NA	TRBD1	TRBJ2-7	CASSLGAGGIYEQYF	TGCGCCAGCAGCTTGGGGGCAGGGGGTATCTACGAGCAGTACTTC
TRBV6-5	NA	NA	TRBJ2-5	CATSIPGIETQYF	TGTGCCACCAGCATTCCGGGCATCGAGACCCAGTACTTC
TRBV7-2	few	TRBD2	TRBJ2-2	CASSLPGLGPGELFF	TGTGCCAGCAGCCTTCCGGGACTAGGGCCCGGGGAGCTGTTTTTT
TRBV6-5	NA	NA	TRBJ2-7	CASSYEQGGAYEQYF	TGTGCCAGCAGTTACGAGCAGGGGGGGGCCTACGAGCAGTACTTC
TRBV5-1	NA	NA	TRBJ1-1	CASSLPSLNTEAFF	TGCGCCAGCAGCTTGCCATCTCTGAACACTGAAGCTTTCTTT
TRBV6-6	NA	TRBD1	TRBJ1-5	CASIEDRDSNQPQHF	TGTGCCAGCATCGAGGACAGGGATAGCAATCAGCCCCAGCATTTT
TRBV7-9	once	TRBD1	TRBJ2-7	CASSPEGGYSPYEQYF	TGTGCCAGCAGCCCAGAAGGGGGCTACTCTCCCTACGAGCAGTACTTC
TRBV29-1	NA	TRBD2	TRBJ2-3	CSFQRGDTDTQYF	TGCAGCTTCCAGCGGGGCGACACAGATACGCAGTATTTT
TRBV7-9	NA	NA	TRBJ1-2	CASSLRDVPLGYTF	TGTGCCAGCAGCCTTCGGGACGTCCCCTTGGGCTACACCTTC
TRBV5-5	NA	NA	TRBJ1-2	CASSPEGEGLNDGYTF	TGTGCCAGCAGCCCGGAGGGGGAAGGGTTAAATGATGGCTACACCTTC
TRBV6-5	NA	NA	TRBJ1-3	CASSYVDFGDSGNTIYF	TGTGCCAGCAGTTATGTAGATTTCGGGGACTCTGGAAACACCATATATTTT
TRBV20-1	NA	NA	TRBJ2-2	CSAINPNTGELFF	TGCAGTGCTATCAACCCGAACACCGGGGAGCTGTTTTTT
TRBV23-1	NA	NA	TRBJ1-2	CASPVRANYGYTF	TGCGCCAGCCCCGTGAGGGCTAACTATGGCTACACCTTC
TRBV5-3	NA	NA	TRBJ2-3	CARSEPDGPTDTQYF	TGTGCCAGAAGCGAACCCGACGGCCCCACAGATACGCAGTATTTT
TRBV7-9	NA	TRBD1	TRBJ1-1	CASSLVNEGATEAFF	TGTGCCAGCAGCTTAGTGAACGAGGGGGCAACTGAAGCTTTCTTT
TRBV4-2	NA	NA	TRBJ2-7	CASSMGGANEQYF	TGTGCCAGCAGCATGGGGGGTGCGAACGAGCAGTACTTC
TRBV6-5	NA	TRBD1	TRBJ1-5	CASSSRTGAIVDQPQHF	TGTGCCAGCAGTTCCCGGACAGGGGCGATTGTGGATCAGCCCCAGCATTTT
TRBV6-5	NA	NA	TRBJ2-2	CASSYWAIKRGVNTGELFF	TGTGCCAGCAGTTACTGGGCCATAAAGAGGGGTGTCAACACCGGGGAGCTGTTTTTT
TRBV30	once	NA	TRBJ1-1	CAWNLAGGTEAFF	TGTGCCTGGAACCTTGCTGGGGGCACTGAAGCTTTCTTT
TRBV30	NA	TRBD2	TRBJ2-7	CAWSPGTSGSYSSYEQYF	TGTGCCTGGAGTCCCGGGACTAGCGGGAGTTACAGCTCCTACGAGCAGTACTTC
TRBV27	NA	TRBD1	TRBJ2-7	CASSLWGTGGFGNEQYF	TGTGCCAGCAGTTTATGGGGGACAGGGGGCTTCGGTAACGAGCAGTACTTC
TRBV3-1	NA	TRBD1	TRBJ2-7	CASSQVGQGVYEQYF	TGTGCCAGCAGCCAAGTGGGTCAGGGGGTCTACGAGCAGTACTTC
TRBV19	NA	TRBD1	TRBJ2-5	CASSQLGTGAEQETQYF	TGTGCCAGTAGTCAACTAGGGACAGGGGCCGAACAAGAGACCCAGTACTTC
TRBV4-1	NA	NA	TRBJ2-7	CASSKTGADEQYF	TGCGCCAGCAGCAAAACCGGGGCCGACGAGCAGTACTTC
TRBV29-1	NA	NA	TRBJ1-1	CSVEAGDHTEAFF	TGCAGCGTCGAAGCAGGGGATCACACTGAAGCTTTCTTT
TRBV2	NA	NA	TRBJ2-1	CASTEGRVSSFSNEQFF	TGTGCCAGCACCGAAGGACGGGTTTCGTCTTTTTCCAATGAGCAGTTCTTC
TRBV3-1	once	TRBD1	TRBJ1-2	CASSQDLGQGYGYTF	TGTGCCAGCAGCCAAGACTTGGGACAGGGCTATGGCTACACCTTC
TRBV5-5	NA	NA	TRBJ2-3	CASSLVPPHSTDTQYF	TGTGCCAGCAGCTTGGTCCCTCCCCACAGCACAGATACGCAGTATTTT